The 19 T cell receptor beta chains presented below share a single source sample, sequenced in a study of T cell changes during pregnancy in multiple sclerosis. Clones were read by immunoSEQ multiplex PCR, and TCRdb kept only the in-frame ones, dropping some. Of around 66,000 clones in the sample, under 95% were seen once. This material consisted of peripheral blood, taken in the first trimester of pregnancy. Receptor source: a female donor in good health, enrolled as a control in a pregnancy study.

CDR3 in amino acids: CASSPDTYGYTF. The CDR3 coding sequence is TGTGCCAGCAGCCCTGACACCTATGGCTACACCTTC. The chain combines TRBV7-9 with TRBJ1-2; D remains unclear. The germline CDR1 and CDR2 sequences are SEHNR and FQNEAQ (reference sequence). The germline V and J ends were trimmed by 5 bases and 4 bases, with 8 bases remaining between them. The CDR3 loop spans 12 amino acids.

This clone was detected only a few times. The chain recombines TRBV4-3 with TRBJ1-1, with D unresolved. Germline V CDR1 and CDR2: LGHNA, YSLEER. Trimming cost V 0 bases and J 8 bases, with 16 bases left between them. The CDR3 runs 15 residues. DNA for the CDR3: TGCGCCAGCAGCCAAGATTTGGGCAGCTCGGCGGAAGCTTTCTTT. Amino acid sequence: CASSQDLGSSAEAFF.

The V gene is TRBV9, the J gene TRBJ1-2; 8 nucleotides align to TRBD1. From germline, CDR1 is SGDLS and CDR2 YYNGEE. The junction had 6 bases not matched to a gene; V was cut back by 2 bases and J by 3 bases. The CDR3 contains 15 residues. The CDR3 bases are TGTGCCAGCAGCGTCGACAGGGGTGGGTACTATGGCTACACCTTC. This sequence encodes CASSVDRGGYYGYTF.

This chain joins TRBV5-4 and TRBJ1-3; unclear D gene. Trimming took off 1 base at V and 0 bases at J, with 8 bases between the two ends. This CDR3 is 15 amino acids long. The germline CDR1 and CDR2 sequences are SGHNT and YYREEE (reference sequence). CDR3 loop: CASSLSESSGNTIYF. The CDR3 DNA reads TGTGCCAGCAGCTTGAGTGAGAGCTCTGGAAACACCATATATTTT.

The rearrangement links TRBV7-3 to TRBJ2-1, with D possibly TRBD1 on 5 matching bases. The CDR3 covers 13 residues. Germline V gene data show CDR1 as SGHTA and CDR2 as FQGTGA. The V end lost 4 bases, the J end lost 5 bases, and 9 bases lay between the germline ends. CDR3 sequence: CASSSGIHNEQFF. The CDR3 DNA sequence: TGTGCCAGCAGCTCAGGGATCCACAATGAGCAGTTCTTC.

This clone came up a few times. The rearrangement links TRBV6-6 to TRBJ1-2; 7 nucleotides line up with TRBD1. The CDR3 is 13 amino acids. The germline gives CDR1 MNHNY, CDR2 SVGAGI (reference sequence). The V and J ends lost 5 bases and 6 bases, in that order; junction bases with no gene match: 6. CDR3 sequence (DNA): TGTGCCAGCAGTCCGGGACAGATGGATGGCTACACCTTC. Amino acid sequence: CASSPGQMDGYTF.

The rearrangement links TRBV2 to TRBJ2-2; no clear D gene. V was shortened by 3 bases and J by 5 bases, with 10 bases between the two germline ends. Germline-derived CDR1 and CDR2 are SNHLY and FYNNEI. The CDR3 covers 14 residues. CDR3 sequence reads: CASSEEPQTGELFF. CDR3 sequence (DNA): TGTGCCAGCAGTGAGGAGCCCCAAACCGGGGAGCTGTTTTTT.

The DNA for the CDR3 is TGTGCTAGTGGCCCGGGAGTCGGAAACACCATATATTTT. Protein product: CASGPGVGNTIYF. This rearrangement joins TRBV12-5 to TRBJ1-3; D not resolved. The V end was cut by 6 bases, the J end by 4 bases, with 10 bases between. The germline gives CDR1 LGHNT, CDR2 FRNRAP. The CDR3 covers 13 residues.

The genes are TRBV28 and TRBJ2-7; 7 bases are shared with TRBD2. This CDR3 contains 14 residues. V gave up 3 bases and J gave up 2 bases; unmatched junction bases: 4. In germline, CDR1 is MDHEN, CDR2 SYDVKM. The CDR3 DNA reads as TGTGCCAGCAGTTTTAGCGGGTGGGCCTACGAGCAGTACTTC. This gives the protein CASSFSGWAYEQYF. Full variable domain (outside the CDR3, taken from reference TRBV28 and TRBJ2-7): DVKVTQSSRYLVKRTGEKVFLECVQDMDHENMFWYRQDPGLGLRLIYFSYDVKMKEKGDIPEGYSVSREKKERFSLILESASTNQTSMYLCASSFSGWAYEQYFGPGTRLTVT.

The V call is TRBV19, the J call TRBJ2-1, with unresolved D. Trimming took 3 bases from V and 1 from J, leaving 10 bases between them. The CDR3 contains 15 residues. In germline, CDR1 is LNHDA, CDR2 SQIVND (reference sequence). CDR3: CASSIRVGSYNEQFF. DNA for the CDR3: TGTGCCAGTAGTATCCGGGTTGGATCCTACAATGAGCAGTTCTTC.

This chain links TRBV9 with TRBJ2-7, with a weak D call TRBD1 (6 bases). Germline values: CDR1 SGDLS, CDR2 YYNGEE. The CDR3 sequence is 14 residues long. Between the trimmed V and J ends, which lost 4 bases and 2 bases, there was a span of 13 bases. CDR3 region: CASSPRQVPYEQYF. The CDR3 DNA sequence: TGTGCCAGCAGCCCCCGACAGGTACCCTACGAGCAGTACTTC. Supplemented by reference TRBV9 and TRBJ2-7, the full variable domain reads DSGVTQTPKHLITATGQRVTLRCSPRSGDLSVYWYQQSLDQGLQFLIQYYNGEERAKGNILERFSAQQFPDLHSELNLSSLELGDSALYFCASSPRQVPYEQYFGPGTRLTVT.

V gene TRBV7-6 combines with J gene TRBJ1-1; 7 nucleotides align to TRBD1. The V segment lost 5 bases and the J segment 0 bases; nucleotides outside the gene matches: 6. The length of the CDR3 is 15 residues. CDR1 and CDR2 from the germline V gene are SGHVS and FNYEAQ. CDR3 region: CASSQRQGLNTEAFF. In nucleotides, the CDR3 is TGTGCCAGCAGCCAAAGACAGGGATTGAACACTGAAGCTTTCTTT.

V and J are TRBV27 and TRBJ1-1, with a possible D match to TRBD1 (5 bases). The CDR3 extends over 15 amino acids. V lost 8 bases to trimming and J lost 4 bases, with 20 bases between them. Germline values: CDR1 MNHEY, CDR2 SMNVEV (reference sequence). CDR3 loop: CASLPGGQGSTEAFF. In DNA, the CDR3 is TGTGCCAGCCTCCCGGGGGGTCAGGGATCCACTGAAGCTTTCTTT.

The gene calls are TRBV25-1 and TRBJ1-6; TRBD1 matches at 9 bases. The CDR3 is 15 residues long. Looked up from germline, CDR1 is MGHDK and CDR2 is SYGVNS. V dropped 5 bases and J dropped 9; count of bases not matched to a gene: 8. CDR3 in DNA: TGTGCCAGCAGTCCGACGGGACAGGGAATTTCACCCCTCCACTTT. Translated: CASSPTGQGISPLHF.

V and J are TRBV13 and TRBJ1-4, with no clear D. This CDR3 is 12 amino acids long. With 5 bases removed from V and 5 bases from J, the gap between germline ends came to 6 bases. Germline-derived CDR1 and CDR2 are PRHDT and FYEKMQ (reference sequence). The chain's CDR3 is CASSLSNEKLFF. The CDR3 nucleotides are TGTGCCAGCAGCCTCTCGAATGAAAAACTGTTTTTT.

This clone appeared once. The chain is built from TRBV2 and TRBJ1-5; 7 bases match TRBD1. V lost 5 bases to trimming and J lost 4 bases; unmatched junction nucleotides: 5. The CDR3 spans 14 residues. Germline V gives CDR1 SNHLY, CDR2 FYNNEI. The CDR3, as DNA: TGTGCCAGCAGTTACGGGACAGAGAATCAGCCCCAGCATTTT. Encoded protein: CASSYGTENQPQHF. Combining the CDR3 with reference TRBV2 and TRBJ1-5 gives the whole variable domain EPEVTQTPSHQVTQMGQEVILRCVPISNHLYFYWYRQILGQKVEFLVSFYNNEISEKSEIFDDQFSVERPDGSNFTLKIRSTKLEDSAMYFCASSYGTENQPQHFGDGTRLSIL.

V is TRBV5-4 and J is TRBJ2-1; D is perhaps TRBD1 (6 bases). Germline loops: CDR1 SGHNT, CDR2 YYREEE (reference sequence). V lost 2 bases, J lost 7 bases, and 10 bases lay in between. The CDR3 spans 13 residues. CDR3 DNA: TGTGCCAGCAGCTTCGACAGGAGGAATGAGCAGTTCTTC. Its protein is CASSFDRRNEQFF.

This clone occurred once. The rearrangement links TRBV19 to TRBJ1-5; D call uncertain. CDR1 LNHDA and CDR2 SQIVND come from the germline V gene (reference sequence). V was pared by 3 bases and J by 3 bases, with 9 bases between. CDR3 length equals 14 residues. The CDR3 here is CASSISQFNQPQHF. CDR3 DNA: TGTGCCAGTAGTATTTCCCAGTTCAATCAGCCCCAGCATTTT.

V gene TRBV2 combines with J gene TRBJ2-1, with TRBD1 as a possible D gene (6 bases). This CDR3 contains 13 residues. Germline loops: CDR1 SNHLY, CDR2 FYNNEI. Trimming cost V 8 bases and J 4 bases, with 12 bases left between them. This CDR3 reads CASLRQEYNEQFF. CDR3 nucleotide sequence: TGTGCCAGCTTAAGACAGGAATACAATGAGCAGTTCTTC.